This TCR beta chain was observed in a study of cytomegalovirus exposure and HLA in healthy donors. For this clone: What it recognizes is unknown.

The PCR employed 60 Vbeta primers together with 13 Jbeta primers. Assay used: immunoSEQ multiplex PCR; TCRdb lists only in-frame clones, some missing. Among about 160,000 clones listed, around nine tenths were seen once. Study-level results: The authors listed roughly 150 TCR beta chains as cytomegalovirus-associated. Both high specificity and high sensitivity reportedly marked the classifier's diagnosis of cytomegalovirus status. A later analysis found that most CMV-associated TCR beta chains appeared HLA-restricted.

The specimen was PBMCs. This clonotype was sampled from a young woman in good health and CMV-seronegative.

CDR3 loop: CATSRDTGKSEAFF. CDR3 DNA: TGTGCCACCAGCAGAGACACAGGGAAGAGTGAAGCTTTCTTT. The rearrangement links TRBV15 to TRBJ1-1; tentative D call: TRBD1 (6 bases). Trimming pared 0 bases from V and 7 bases from J, leaving 12 bases between. The CDR3 is 14 residues long. The germline CDR1 and CDR2 sequences are LNHNV and YYDKDF (reference sequence). The whole variable domain, filled in from reference TRBV15 and TRBJ1-1, reads DAMVIQNPRYQVTQFGKPVTLSCSQTLNHNVMYWYQQKSSQAPKLLFHYYDKDFNNEADTPDNFQSRRPNTSFCFLDIRSPGLGDTAMYLCATSRDTGKSEAFFGQGTRLTVV.